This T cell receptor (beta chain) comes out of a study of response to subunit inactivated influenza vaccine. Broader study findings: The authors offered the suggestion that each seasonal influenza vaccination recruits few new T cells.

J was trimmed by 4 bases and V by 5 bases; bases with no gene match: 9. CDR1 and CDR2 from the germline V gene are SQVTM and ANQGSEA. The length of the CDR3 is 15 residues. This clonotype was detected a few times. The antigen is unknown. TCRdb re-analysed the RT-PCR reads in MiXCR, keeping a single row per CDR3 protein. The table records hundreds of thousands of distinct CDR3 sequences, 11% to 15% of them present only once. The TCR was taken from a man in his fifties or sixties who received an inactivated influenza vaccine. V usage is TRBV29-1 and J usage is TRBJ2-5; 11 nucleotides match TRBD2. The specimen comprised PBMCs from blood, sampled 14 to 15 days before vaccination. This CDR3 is CSVTSGTSGPETQYF. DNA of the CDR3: TGCAGCGTTACCTCCGGGACTAGCGGTCCAGAGACCCAGTACTTC.